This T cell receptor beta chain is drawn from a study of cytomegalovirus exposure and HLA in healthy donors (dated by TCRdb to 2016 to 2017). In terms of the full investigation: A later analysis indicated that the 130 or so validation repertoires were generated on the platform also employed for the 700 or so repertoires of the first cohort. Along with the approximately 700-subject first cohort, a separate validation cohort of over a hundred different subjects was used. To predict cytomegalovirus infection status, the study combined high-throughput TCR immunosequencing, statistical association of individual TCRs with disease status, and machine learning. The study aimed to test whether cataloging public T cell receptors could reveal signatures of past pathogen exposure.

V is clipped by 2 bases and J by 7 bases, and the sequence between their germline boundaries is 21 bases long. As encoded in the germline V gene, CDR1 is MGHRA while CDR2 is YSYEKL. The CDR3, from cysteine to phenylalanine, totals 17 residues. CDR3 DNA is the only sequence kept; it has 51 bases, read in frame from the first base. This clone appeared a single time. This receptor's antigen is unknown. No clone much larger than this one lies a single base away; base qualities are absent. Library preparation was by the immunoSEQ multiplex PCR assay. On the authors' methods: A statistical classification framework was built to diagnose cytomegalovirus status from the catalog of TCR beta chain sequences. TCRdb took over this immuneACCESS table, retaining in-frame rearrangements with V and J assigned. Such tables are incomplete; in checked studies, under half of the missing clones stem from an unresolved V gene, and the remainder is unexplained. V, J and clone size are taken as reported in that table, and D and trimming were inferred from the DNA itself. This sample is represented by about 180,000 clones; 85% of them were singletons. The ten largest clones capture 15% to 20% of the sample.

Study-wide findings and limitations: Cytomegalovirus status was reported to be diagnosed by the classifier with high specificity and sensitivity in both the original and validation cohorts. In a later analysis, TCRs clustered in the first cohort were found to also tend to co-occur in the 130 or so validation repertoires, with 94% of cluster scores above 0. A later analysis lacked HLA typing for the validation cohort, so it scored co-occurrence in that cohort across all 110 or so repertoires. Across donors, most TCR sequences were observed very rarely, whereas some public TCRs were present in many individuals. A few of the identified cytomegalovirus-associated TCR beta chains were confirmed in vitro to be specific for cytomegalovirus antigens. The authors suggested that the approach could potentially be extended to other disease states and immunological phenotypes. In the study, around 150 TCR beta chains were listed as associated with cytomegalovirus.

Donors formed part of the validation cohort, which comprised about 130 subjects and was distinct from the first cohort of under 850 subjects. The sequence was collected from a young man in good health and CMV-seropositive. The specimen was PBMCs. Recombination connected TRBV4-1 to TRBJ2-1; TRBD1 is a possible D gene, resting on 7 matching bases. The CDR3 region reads CASSQLGGGNVRNEQFF. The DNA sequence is TGCGCCAGCAGCCAATTAGGGGGCGGGAATGTGAGGAATGAGCAGTTCTTC.